The subject of this entry is one T cell receptor (beta chain). What it recognizes is unknown. Use of 60 Vbeta and 13 Jbeta primers characterized the PCR. Sequenced by immunoSEQ multiplex PCR; TCRdb stores in-frame clones only, minus some. The sample has 270,000 or so clones; 75% to 90% are singletons. This record comes from a study of cytomegalovirus exposure and HLA in healthy donors. Across the study: Approximately 85 million unique TCRs from HLA-typed donors were held in an early data release.

The V end was cut by 0 bases, the J end by 0 bases, with 6 bases between. Germline loops: CDR1 MNHEY, CDR2 SMNVEV (reference sequence). The CDR3 sequence is 15 residues long. Points from the study as a whole: There were several of the most significant clusters that appeared linked to common viral pathogens in a later analysis. A later examination showed that TCR association rates differed by HLA locus, with DRB1 most and HLA-C fewest. The productive fraction for most TCR beta V segments was about 90% or about 30% in an earlier analysis.

The material sequenced was PBMCs. The gene calls are TRBV27 and TRBJ1-3; D call uncertain. The TCR was taken from a man in his forties or fifties in good health and CMV-seropositive. This CDR3 reads CASSLSGSSGNTIYF. In DNA form, the CDR3 reads TGTGCCAGCAGTTTATCCGGGAGCTCTGGAAACACCATATATTTT.